This record concerns one T cell receptor beta chain sequence. These data belong to a study of technical replicates of blood from several donors. Some clones are missing from TCRdb's copy, which holds only in-frame ones; the method was immunoSEQ multiplex PCR. There are about 75,000 clones in the sample; about 90% occur only once, and 0.42% lies in the top ten. Trimming pared 4 bases from V and 8 bases from J, leaving 18 bases between. The CDR3 totals 15 residues. CDR1 is MDHEN, CDR2 SYDVKM, per germline. The chain uses TRBV28 and TRBJ1-5, with D maybe TRBD1 (6 bases). Sample: T cells isolated from PBMCs. The receptor's source is a human donor in good health. The chain's CDR3 is CASSSTGLTPKPQHF. The CDR3 DNA reads as TGTGCCAGCAGTTCGACAGGCCTAACCCCGAAGCCCCAGCATTTT.